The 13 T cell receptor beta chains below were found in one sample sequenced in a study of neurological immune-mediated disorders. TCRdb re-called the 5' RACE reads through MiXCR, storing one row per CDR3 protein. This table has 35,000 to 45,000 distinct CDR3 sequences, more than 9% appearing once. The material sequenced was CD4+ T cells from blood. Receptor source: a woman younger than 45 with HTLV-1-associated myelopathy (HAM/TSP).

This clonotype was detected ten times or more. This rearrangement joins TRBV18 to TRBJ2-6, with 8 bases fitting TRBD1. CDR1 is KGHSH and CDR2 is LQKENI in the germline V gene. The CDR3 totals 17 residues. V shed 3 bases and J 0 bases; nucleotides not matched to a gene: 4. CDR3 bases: TGTGCCAGCTCACCCGGGACAGGCAGCTCTGGGGCCAACGTCCTGACTTTC. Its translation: CASSPGTGSSGANVLTF.

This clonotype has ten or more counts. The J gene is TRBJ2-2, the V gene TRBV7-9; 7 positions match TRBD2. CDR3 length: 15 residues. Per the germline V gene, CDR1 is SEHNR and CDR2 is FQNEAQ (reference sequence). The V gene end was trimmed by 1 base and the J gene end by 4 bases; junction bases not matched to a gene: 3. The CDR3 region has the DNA TGTGCCAGCAGCTTAGGAGCGGGGTCCACCGGGGAGCTGTTTTTT. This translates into CASSLGAGSTGELFF.

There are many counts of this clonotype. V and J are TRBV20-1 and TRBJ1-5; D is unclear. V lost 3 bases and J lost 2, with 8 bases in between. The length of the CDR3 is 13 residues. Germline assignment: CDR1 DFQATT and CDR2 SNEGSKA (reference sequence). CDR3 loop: CSASGRGNQPQHF. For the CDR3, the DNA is TGCAGTGCTAGTGGGAGGGGCAATCAGCCCCAGCATTTT.

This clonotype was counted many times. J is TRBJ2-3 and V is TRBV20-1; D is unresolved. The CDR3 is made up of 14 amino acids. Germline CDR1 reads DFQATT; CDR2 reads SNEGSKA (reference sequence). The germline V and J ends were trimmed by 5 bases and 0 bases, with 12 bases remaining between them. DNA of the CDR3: TGCAGTGCTCGAATTTGGTTGAGCACAGATACGCAGTATTTT. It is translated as CSARIWLSTDTQYF.

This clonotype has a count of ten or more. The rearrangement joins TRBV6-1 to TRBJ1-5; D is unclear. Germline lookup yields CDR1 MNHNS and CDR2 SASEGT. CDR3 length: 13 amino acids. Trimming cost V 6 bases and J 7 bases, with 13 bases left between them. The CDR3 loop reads CASRTAQTQPQHF. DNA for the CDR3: TGTGCCAGCAGAACAGCGCAAACCCAGCCCCAGCATTTT.

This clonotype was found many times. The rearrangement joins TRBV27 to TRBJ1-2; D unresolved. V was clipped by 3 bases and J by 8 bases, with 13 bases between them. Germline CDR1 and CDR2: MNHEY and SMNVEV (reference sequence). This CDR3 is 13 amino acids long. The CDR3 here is CASSFRGRGGYTF. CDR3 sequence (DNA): TGTGCCAGCAGTTTCCGGGGTCGAGGAGGCTACACCTTC.

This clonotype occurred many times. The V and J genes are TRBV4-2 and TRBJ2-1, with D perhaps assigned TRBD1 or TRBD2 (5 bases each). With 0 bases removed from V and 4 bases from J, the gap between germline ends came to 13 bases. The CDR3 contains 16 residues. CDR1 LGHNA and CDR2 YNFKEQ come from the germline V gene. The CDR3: CASSQDLGVAYNEQFF. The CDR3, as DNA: TGTGCCAGCAGCCAAGATTTGGGGGTCGCTTACAATGAGCAGTTCTTC.

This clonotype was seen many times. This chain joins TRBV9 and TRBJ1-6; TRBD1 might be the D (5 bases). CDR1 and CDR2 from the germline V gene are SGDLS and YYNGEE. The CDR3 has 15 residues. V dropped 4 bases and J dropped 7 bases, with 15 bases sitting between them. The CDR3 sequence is CASSWAGGDNSPLHF. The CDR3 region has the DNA TGTGCCAGCAGCTGGGCGGGAGGGGACAATTCACCCCTCCACTTT.

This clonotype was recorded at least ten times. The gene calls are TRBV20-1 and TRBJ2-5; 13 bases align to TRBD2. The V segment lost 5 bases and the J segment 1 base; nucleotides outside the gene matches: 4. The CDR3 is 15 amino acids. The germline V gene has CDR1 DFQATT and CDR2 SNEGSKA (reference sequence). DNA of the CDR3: TGCAGTGCTGGACTAGCGGGGGCCCGCCAAGAGACCCAGTACTTC. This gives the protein CSAGLAGARQETQYF.

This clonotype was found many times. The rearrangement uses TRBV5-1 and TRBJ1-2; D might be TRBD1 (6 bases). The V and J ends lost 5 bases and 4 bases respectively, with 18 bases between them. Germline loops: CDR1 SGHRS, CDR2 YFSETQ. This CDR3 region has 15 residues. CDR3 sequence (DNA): TGCGCCAGCAGAAAATTGGATGGGACACTCTATGGCTACACCTTC. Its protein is CASRKLDGTLYGYTF.

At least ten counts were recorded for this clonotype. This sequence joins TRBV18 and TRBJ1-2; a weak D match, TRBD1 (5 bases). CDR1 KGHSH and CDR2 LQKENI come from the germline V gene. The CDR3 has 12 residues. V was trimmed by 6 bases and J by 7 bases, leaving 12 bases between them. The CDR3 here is CASSPDSSGYTF. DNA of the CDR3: TGTGCCAGCTCGCCCGACAGCTCTGGCTACACCTTC. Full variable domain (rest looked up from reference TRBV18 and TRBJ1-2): NAGVMQNPRHLVRRRGQEARLRCSPMKGHSHVYWYRQLPEEGLKFMVYLQKENIIDESGMPKERFSAEFPKEGPSILRIQQVVRGDSAAYFCASSPDSSGYTFGSGTRLTVV.

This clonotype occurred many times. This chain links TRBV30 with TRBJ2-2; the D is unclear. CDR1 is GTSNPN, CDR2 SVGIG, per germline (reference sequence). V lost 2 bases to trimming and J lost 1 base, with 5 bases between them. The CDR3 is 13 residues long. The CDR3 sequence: CAWSYKNTGELFF. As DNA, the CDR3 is TGTGCCTGGAGTTACAAGAACACCGGGGAGCTGTTTTTT. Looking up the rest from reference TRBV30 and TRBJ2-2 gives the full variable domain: SQTIHQWPATLVQPVGSPLSLECTVEGTSNPNLYWYRQAAGRGLQLLFYSVGIGQISSEVPQNLSASRPQDRQFILSSKKLLLSDSGFYLCAWSYKNTGELFFGEGSRLTVL.

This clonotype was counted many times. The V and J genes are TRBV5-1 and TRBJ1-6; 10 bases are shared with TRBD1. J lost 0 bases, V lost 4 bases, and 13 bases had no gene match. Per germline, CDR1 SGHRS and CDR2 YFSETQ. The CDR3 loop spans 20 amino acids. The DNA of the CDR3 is TGCGCCAGCAGCGGAAAAGCCGGGACAGGGGAGAGCTCCTATAATTCACCCCTCCACTTT. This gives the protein CASSGKAGTGESSYNSPLHF.